A single sample gave rise to the 21 T cell receptor beta chains below, sequenced in a study of Ad26.COV2.S vaccination and SARS-CoV-2 variants. This table comes from immunoSEQ multiplex PCR, and its TCRdb copy is limited to in-frame clones, with some not included. Of approximately 150,000 clones detected, 86% appear once; the ten largest clones hold 4% to 6%. Sequenced here: peripheral blood, sampled after recovery from COVID-19. The receptors shown here come from a human donor who had recovered from COVID-19.

The genes are TRBV19 and TRBJ2-1; TRBD2 matches at 9 bases. V dropped 5 bases and J dropped 9; count of bases not matched to a gene: 5. CDR1 and CDR2 from the germline V gene are LNHDA and SQIVND (reference sequence). The CDR3 extends over 13 amino acids. The DNA of the CDR3 is TGTGCCAGTAGTGGGCTAGCGGGGATTGAGCAGTTCTTC. This codes for CASSGLAGIEQFF. The variable domain in full, with the rest retrieved from reference TRBV19 and TRBJ2-1, is DGGITQSPKYLFRKEGQNVTLSCEQNLNHDAMYWYRQDPGQGLRLIYYSQIVNDFQKGDIAEGYSVSREKKESFPLTVTSAQKNPTAFYLCASSGLAGIEQFFGPGTRLTVL.

This chain uses TRBV10-1 with TRBJ2-1, with TRBD1 matching over 10 bases. This CDR3 is built from 15 residues. Trimming cost V 4 bases and J 5 bases; bases outside gene matches: 5. Germline V gene lookup returns CDR1 WNHNN and CDR2 SYGVQD (reference sequence). This CDR3 is CASSAGQGGNNEQFF. The CDR3 nucleotides are TGCGCCAGCAGTGCCGGACAGGGGGGGAACAATGAGCAGTTCTTC.

The V and J genes are TRBV23-1 and TRBJ1-5; 7 bases match TRBD1. TRBV23-1 is placed among ORFs of uncertain function. This CDR3 comprises 13 residues. Trimming at V came to 8 bases and at J to 6 bases, leaving 7 bases not matched to a gene. The CDR3 loop is CASPIDRAQPQHF. CDR3 in DNA: TGCGCCAGCCCGATCGACAGGGCTCAGCCCCAGCATTTT.

The rearrangement links TRBV7-2 to TRBJ1-4; no definite D call. The CDR3 is 15 amino acids. Trimming took off 3 bases at V and 2 bases at J, with 10 bases between the two ends. Germline values: CDR1 SGHTA, CDR2 FQGNSA. The CDR3 spells CASSFDGRTNEKLFF. The CDR3 DNA is TGTGCCAGCAGCTTTGACGGGAGGACTAATGAAAAACTGTTTTTT.

The chain uses TRBV5-4 and TRBJ1-6, with 7 bases fitting TRBD1. The germline CDR1 and CDR2 sequences are SGHNT and YYREEE (reference sequence). V shed 2 bases, J shed 10 bases, and the junction held 6 bases outside the gene matches. CDR3 length: 14 amino acids. The CDR3 DNA sequence: TGTGCCAGCAGCTTTACAGGGGAAGGATCACCCCTCCACTTT. Amino acids: CASSFTGEGSPLHF.

This clone is a singleton in its sample. The chain couples TRBV6-5 to TRBJ1-5; the D gene is possibly TRBD1 (5 bases). The germline V gene has CDR1 MNHEY and CDR2 SVGAGI. The V end was cut by 6 bases, the J end by 5 bases, with 14 bases between. The CDR3 has 14 residues. In DNA, the CDR3 is TGTGCCAGCAGCCTAAATTGGGGGGATCAGCCCCAGCATTTT. It translates to CASSLNWGDQPQHF.

The chain employs TRBV7-2 and TRBJ1-2; 7 bases agree with TRBD1. The CDR3 is 13 amino acids. Germline V gene data show CDR1 as SGHTA and CDR2 as FQGNSA. Trimming cost V 2 bases and J 7 bases; bases outside gene matches: 4. The CDR3 reads CASSLTGQRGYTF. The CDR3 DNA is TGTGCCAGCAGCTTAACGGGACAGCGTGGCTACACCTTC. Combining the CDR3 with reference TRBV7-2 and TRBJ1-2 gives the whole variable domain GAGVSQSPSNKVTEKGKDVELRCDPISGHTALYWYRQSLGQGLEFLIYFQGNSAPDKSGLPSDRFSAERTGGSVSTLTIQRTQQEDSAVYLCASSLTGQRGYTFGSGTRLTVV.

The V and J genes are TRBV4-1 and TRBJ2-1; D unclear. Per germline, CDR1 MGHRA and CDR2 YSYEKL. The CDR3 has 15 amino acids. The ends were cut back, 4 bases at V and 0 bases at J, with 10 bases in the middle. CDR3: CASSLTGGSYNEQFF. CDR3 nucleotides: TGCGCCAGCAGCCTCACGGGCGGCTCCTACAATGAGCAGTTCTTC.

The chain has TRBV7-9 and TRBJ1-2; no clear D. CDR1 is SEHNR and CDR2 is FQNEAQ in the germline V gene (reference sequence). The CDR3 spans 13 residues. The V end was cut by 1 base, the J end by 3 bases, with 6 bases between. The CDR3 DNA sequence: TGTGCCAGCAGCTTAGGGGTGGACTATGGCTACACCTTC. Translating it yields CASSLGVDYGYTF.

The chain employs TRBV7-2 and TRBJ2-5, with TRBD2 matching 10 bases. V was pared by 1 base and J by 4 bases, with 9 bases of the junction left unmatched. Germline V gene sequence: CDR1 SGHTA, CDR2 FQGNSA. CDR3 size: 17 residues. The CDR3 reads CASSLVGAGGLRETQYF. For the CDR3, the DNA is TGTGCCAGCAGCTTAGTGGGAGCGGGGGGGCTCAGAGAGACCCAGTACTTC.

This clone was seen a few times. The chain couples TRBV5-4 to TRBJ2-5, with D tentatively TRBD1 or TRBD2 (5 bases each). Germline CDR1 and CDR2: SGHNT and YYREEE (reference sequence). This CDR3 has 11 amino acids. V lost 9 bases and J 5 bases, leaving 11 bases between the germline ends. DNA of the CDR3: TGTGCCACGGGGCTGGAGGAGACCCAGTACTTC. Translated, it gives CATGLEETQYF.

The chain employs TRBV9 and TRBJ2-7; possible D gene TRBD2, 6 bases. V lost 3 bases and J lost 5, with 12 bases in between. In germline, CDR1 is SGDLS, CDR2 YYNGEE. This CDR3 is built from 13 residues. Written as DNA, the CDR3 is TGTGCCAGCAGCGGTGGGGGGTCGGACGAGCAGTACTTC. Amino acids: CASSGGGSDEQYF.

This chain links TRBV5-1 with TRBJ1-1, with TRBD1 as a possible D gene (5 bases). With 5 bases removed from V and 1 base from J, the gap between germline ends came to 15 bases. CDR1 and CDR2 (germline): SGHRS, YFSETQ. The CDR3 spans 15 residues. CDR3 sequence (DNA): TGCGCCAGCAGTTTAATGCCGGGGGGGAACACTGAAGCTTTCTTT. Its translation: CASSLMPGGNTEAFF.

The chain recombines TRBV9 with TRBJ1-2, with a tentative D call TRBD1 (5 bases). Germline-derived CDR1 and CDR2 are SGDLS and YYNGEE. CDR3 length: 15 residues. The ends were cut back, 3 bases at V and 8 bases at J, with 20 bases in the middle. In nucleotides, the CDR3 is TGTGCCAGCAGCGGGCTTGGAGGGGAAGTGGGGGGCTACACCTTC. This gives the protein CASSGLGGEVGGYTF. Full variable domain (missing parts from reference TRBV9 and TRBJ1-2): DSGVTQTPKHLITATGQRVTLRCSPRSGDLSVYWYQQSLDQGLQFLIQYYNGEERAKGNILERFSAQQFPDLHSELNLSSLELGDSALYFCASSGLGGEVGGYTFGSGTRLTVV.

This chain joins TRBV9 and TRBJ2-3, with D unresolved. V lost 4 bases and J lost 5, with 11 bases in between. The CDR3 contains 13 residues. Looked up from germline, CDR1 is SGDLS and CDR2 is YYNGEE. CDR3 sequence reads: CASSPSLKDTQYF. CDR3 in DNA: TGTGCCAGCAGCCCGTCGCTTAAAGATACGCAGTATTTT. The full variable domain, its missing parts supplied by reference TRBV9 and TRBJ2-3, is DSGVTQTPKHLITATGQRVTLRCSPRSGDLSVYWYQQSLDQGLQFLIQYYNGEERAKGNILERFSAQQFPDLHSELNLSSLELGDSALYFCASSPSLKDTQYFGPGTRLTVL.

V and J are TRBV5-6 and TRBJ1-2, with TRBD1 identical over 9 bases. Germline V gives CDR1 SGHDT, CDR2 YYEEEE. The length of the CDR3 is 16 residues. Losses at the gene ends were 4 bases for V and 8 bases for J; bases not matched to a gene: 15. CDR3 amino acids: CASSLTGGTGFLGYTF. The CDR3, as DNA: TGTGCCAGCAGCCTCACAGGAGGGACAGGGTTTCTCGGCTACACCTTC.

This sequence joins TRBV6-6 and TRBJ1-2; no definite D call. In germline, CDR1 is MNHNY, CDR2 SVGAGI (reference sequence). V lost 2 bases, J lost 6 bases, and 7 bases lay in between. This CDR3 comprises 12 residues. CDR3 coding DNA: TGTGCCAGCAGTTACAGGGAGAATGGCTACACCTTC. This sequence encodes CASSYRENGYTF.

This CDR3 is CASSNRDRAGSGELFF. The CDR3 region has the DNA TGTGCCAGCAGCAATCGGGACAGGGCGGGATCCGGGGAGCTGTTTTTT. The V call is TRBV25-1, the J call TRBJ2-2; 9 bases are shared with TRBD1. Trimming removed 6 bases from V and 6 bases from J; junction bases left unmatched: 11. CDR1 and CDR2 from the germline V gene are MGHDK and SYGVNS. The CDR3 spans 16 residues.

The rearrangement uses TRBV28 and TRBJ1-2, with a possible D match to TRBD1 (5 bases). V lost 7 bases and J 7 bases, leaving 10 bases between the germline ends. The CDR3 sequence is 11 residues long. The germline CDR1 and CDR2 sequences are MDHEN and SYDVKM. CDR3 nucleotide sequence: TGTGCCAGCACCGGCGGGGGTGGCTACACCTTC. This encodes CASTGGGGYTF.

This chain joins TRBV13 and TRBJ2-2; TRBD2 aligns across 9 bases. This CDR3 has 14 amino acids. Germline loops: CDR1 PRHDT, CDR2 FYEKMQ (reference sequence). V shed 3 bases, J shed 5 bases, and the junction held 1 base outside the gene matches. CDR3 DNA sequence: TGTGCCAGCAGCTTGCGGGGGGGTACCGGGGAGCTGTTTTTT. This encodes CASSLRGGTGELFF.

This sequence joins TRBV2 and TRBJ1-3; D gene unclear. V lost 2 bases and J lost 4, with 15 bases in between. Germline CDR1 SNHLY, CDR2 FYNNEI. This CDR3 has 16 amino acids. The CDR3 reads CASSEFPGPQGNTIYF. Here the CDR3 DNA reads TGTGCCAGCAGTGAATTTCCCGGGCCGCAGGGAAACACCATATATTTT.